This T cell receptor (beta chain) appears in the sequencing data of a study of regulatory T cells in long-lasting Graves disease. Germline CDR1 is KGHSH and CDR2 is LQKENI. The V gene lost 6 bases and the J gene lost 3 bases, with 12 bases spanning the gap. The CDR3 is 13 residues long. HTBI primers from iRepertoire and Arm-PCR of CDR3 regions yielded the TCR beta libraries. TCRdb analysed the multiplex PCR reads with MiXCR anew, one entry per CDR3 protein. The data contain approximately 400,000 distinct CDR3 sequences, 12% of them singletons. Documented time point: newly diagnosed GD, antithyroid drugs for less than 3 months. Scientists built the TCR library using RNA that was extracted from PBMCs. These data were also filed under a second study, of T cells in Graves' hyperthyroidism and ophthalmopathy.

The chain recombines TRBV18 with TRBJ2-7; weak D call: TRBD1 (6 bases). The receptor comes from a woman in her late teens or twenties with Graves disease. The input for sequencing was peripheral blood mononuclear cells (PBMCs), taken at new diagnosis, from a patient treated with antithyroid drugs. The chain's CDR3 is CASSLGTLYEQYV. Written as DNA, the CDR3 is TGTGCCAGCTCTCTTGGGACACTCTACGAGCAGTACGTC.